The rows below give T cell receptor beta chains drawn from one sample of a study of spatial heterogeneity in lung cancer. TCRdb reanalysed the 5' RACE reads using MiXCR and keeps one entry per CDR3 protein. Of approximately 11,000 distinct CDR3 sequences listed, around 3.7% were seen once; the top ten hold about 7.6%. Sequenced here: normal lung tissue next to the tumor, sampled at surgery. The receptors here all came from a male donor with early-stage non-small cell lung cancer. CDR3s include the opening cysteine and the closing phenylalanine or tryptophan. Each record gives: clone size, V gene, D gene, J gene, CDR3 DNA, CDR3 protein. The D gene is left open where the match is weak. Sizes are listed as once, few or many counts, or a class when the clone is expanded.

abundance: medium-sized
v_gene: TRBV28
d_gene: NA
j_gene: TRBJ1-3
CDR3nt: TGTGCCAGCAGTTTATACGGGGCTGGAAACACCATATATTTT
CDR3aa: CASSLYGAGNTIYF

abundance: many
v_gene: TRBV7-9
d_gene: NA
j_gene: TRBJ1-1
CDR3nt: TGTGCCAGCAGCTTCTACACTGAAGCTTTCTTT
CDR3aa: CASSFYTEAFF

abundance: many
v_gene: TRBV7-9
d_gene: NA
j_gene: TRBJ1-1
CDR3nt: TGTGCCAGCGGCGTCTATTTACAAGGGAACACTGAAGCTTTCTTT
CDR3aa: CASGVYLQGNTEAFF

abundance: large
v_gene: TRBV4-3
d_gene: NA
j_gene: TRBJ1-2
CDR3nt: TGCGCCAGCAGCCAAGACAGGGGCGGCTATGGCTACACCTTC
CDR3aa: CASSQDRGGYGYTF

abundance: many
v_gene: TRBV3-1
d_gene: NA
j_gene: TRBJ2-1
CDR3nt: TGTGCCAGCAGCCAAGCACTACGCGCGACGAGCTCCTACAATGAGCAGTTCTTC
CDR3aa: CASSQALRATSSYNEQFF

abundance: medium-sized
v_gene: TRBV9
d_gene: NA
j_gene: TRBJ2-7
CDR3nt: TGTGCCAGCAGCTATAGCGGTCTAGGGGACGAGCAGTACTTC
CDR3aa: CASSYSGLGDEQYF

abundance: many
v_gene: TRBV20-1
d_gene: TRBD2
j_gene: TRBJ2-1
CDR3nt: TGCAGTGCTAGAGATTTTCTCACTAGCGGGAGCTACAATGAGCAGTTCTTC
CDR3aa: CSARDFLTSGSYNEQFF

abundance: many
v_gene: TRBV28
d_gene: TRBD1
j_gene: TRBJ2-3
CDR3nt: TGTGCCAGCAGTCACCGGGACAGTAGCACAGATACGCAGTATTTT
CDR3aa: CASSHRDSSTDTQYF

abundance: many
v_gene: TRBV5-1
d_gene: TRBD1
j_gene: TRBJ1-6
CDR3nt: TGCGCCAGCAGCTTCGGGGACAGAGAGCTTAATTCACCCCTCCACTTT
CDR3aa: CASSFGDRELNSPLHF

abundance: many
v_gene: TRBV1
d_gene: NA
j_gene: TRBJ2-7
CDR3nt: TGCACCAGCAGCCAAGACGGAGCGGGGGGGCCTGGCTACGAGCAGTACTTC
CDR3aa: CTSSQDGAGGPGYEQYF

abundance: many
v_gene: TRBV20-1
d_gene: NA
j_gene: TRBJ1-2
CDR3nt: TGCAGTGCTAAACAGCTCTATGGCTACACCTTC
CDR3aa: CSAKQLYGYTF

abundance: few
v_gene: TRBV5-1
d_gene: TRBD2
j_gene: TRBJ2-3
CDR3nt: TGCGCCAGCCGCCTGGGACTAGCGGGCACAGATACGCAGTATTTT
CDR3aa: CASRLGLAGTDTQYF

abundance: many
v_gene: TRBV28
d_gene: TRBD1
j_gene: TRBJ1-5
CDR3nt: TGTGCCAGCAGTTCACCCTCAGGGGGTGGCAATCAGCCCCAGCATTTT
CDR3aa: CASSSPSGGGNQPQHF

abundance: medium-sized
v_gene: TRBV19
d_gene: TRBD1
j_gene: TRBJ1-2
CDR3nt: TGTGCCAGTAGTGGGATAAGGGACAGAAACTATGGCTACACCTTC
CDR3aa: CASSGIRDRNYGYTF

abundance: many
v_gene: TRBV7-8
d_gene: NA
j_gene: TRBJ2-1
CDR3nt: TGTGCCAGCAGCTTAGCGCAGGGCAGCATAACTTACAATGAGCAGTTCTTC
CDR3aa: CASSLAQGSITYNEQFF

abundance: many
v_gene: TRBV6-5
d_gene: NA
j_gene: TRBJ1-5
CDR3nt: TGTGCCAGCAGTAGGACACCTGATCAGCCCCAGCATTTT
CDR3aa: CASSRTPDQPQHF

abundance: many
v_gene: TRBV20-1
d_gene: TRBD1
j_gene: TRBJ1-5
CDR3nt: TGCAGTGCTAGCCACAGGGGACGGGGTAGCAATCAGCCCCAGCATTTT
CDR3aa: CSASHRGRGSNQPQHF

abundance: medium-sized
v_gene: TRBV11-2
d_gene: NA
j_gene: TRBJ2-1
CDR3nt: TGTGCCAGCAGCTTAGGCGCAGATTACAATGAGCAGTTCTTC
CDR3aa: CASSLGADYNEQFF

abundance: many
v_gene: TRBV6-2/TRBV6-3
d_gene: TRBD2
j_gene: TRBJ2-5
CDR3nt: TGTGCCAGCAGTAGGGGGACTAGCGGGAGAGGAGAGACCCAGTACTTC
CDR3aa: CASSRGTSGRGETQYF

abundance: many
v_gene: TRBV20-1
d_gene: NA
j_gene: TRBJ1-2
CDR3nt: TGCAGTGGTCACCGGGACCCGAGACAAGGCTACACCTTC
CDR3aa: CSGHRDPRQGYTF

abundance: many
v_gene: TRBV5-1
d_gene: TRBD2
j_gene: TRBJ2-5
CDR3nt: TGCGCCAGCAGCATAGCGGGGGGGCTAGAGACCCAGTACTTC
CDR3aa: CASSIAGGLETQYF

abundance: many
v_gene: TRBV6-5
d_gene: NA
j_gene: TRBJ2-3
CDR3nt: TGTGCCAGCAGTTACTCCCCGGGCGATGGGGCAGATACGCAGTATTTT
CDR3aa: CASSYSPGDGADTQYF

abundance: medium-sized
v_gene: TRBV28
d_gene: NA
j_gene: TRBJ2-5
CDR3nt: TGTGCCAGCAGTTTTATAGGCGCGGGTCACCTCAGAGGGACCCAGTACTTC
CDR3aa: CASSFIGAGHLRGTQYF

abundance: many
v_gene: TRBV5-3
d_gene: NA
j_gene: TRBJ1-1
CDR3nt: TGTGCCAGAAGCCAACGACATGGGGCCGGCACTGAAGCTTTCTTT
CDR3aa: CARSQRHGAGTEAFF

abundance: many
v_gene: TRBV20-1
d_gene: NA
j_gene: TRBJ2-5
CDR3nt: TGCAGTGCTAGTCGGAAACCAGTAGAGACCCAGTACTTC
CDR3aa: CSASRKPVETQYF

abundance: few
v_gene: TRBV6-5
d_gene: TRBD2
j_gene: TRBJ2-2
CDR3nt: TGTGCCAGCAGTCGTACGGGGGGGCGCACCGGGGAGCTGTTTTTT
CDR3aa: CASSRTGGRTGELFF

abundance: many
v_gene: TRBV3-1
d_gene: NA
j_gene: TRBJ2-7
CDR3nt: TGTGCCAGCAGCCAAGGTTCCAGTTCTCCACTCGTGTACGAGCAGTACTTC
CDR3aa: CASSQGSSSPLVYEQYF

abundance: many
v_gene: TRBV10-3
d_gene: NA
j_gene: TRBJ2-7
CDR3nt: TGTGCCATCAGGGCAGGAACCTACGAGCAGTACTTC
CDR3aa: CAIRAGTYEQYF

abundance: many
v_gene: TRBV6-1
d_gene: NA
j_gene: TRBJ2-5
CDR3nt: TGTGCCAGCAGTCAGGGGCGGGCGTACCAAGAGACCCAGTACTTC
CDR3aa: CASSQGRAYQETQYF

abundance: many
v_gene: TRBV12-3/TRBV12-4
d_gene: TRBD2
j_gene: TRBJ2-1
CDR3nt: TGTGCCAGCAGTTTGACAGGGGTGGATAGCGGGGGGAAATACAATGAGCAGTTCTTC
CDR3aa: CASSLTGVDSGGKYNEQFF

abundance: many
v_gene: TRBV30
d_gene: TRBD1
j_gene: TRBJ1-1
CDR3nt: TGTGCCTGGAGGGGACAGTTGAACACTGAAGCTTTCTTT
CDR3aa: CAWRGQLNTEAFF

abundance: many
v_gene: TRBV20-1
d_gene: TRBD2
j_gene: TRBJ2-3
CDR3nt: TGCAGTGCGTCAAGCTACCCTAGCGGGGGACCTAGCACAGATACGCAGTATTTT
CDR3aa: CSASSYPSGGPSTDTQYF

abundance: medium-sized
v_gene: TRBV9
d_gene: NA
j_gene: TRBJ1-2
CDR3nt: TGTGCCAGCAGTGTAAGAGGGGATAACGGCTACACCTTC
CDR3aa: CASSVRGDNGYTF